This TCR beta chain is drawn from a study of blood T cell repertoires in COVID-19. The CDR3 runs 14 residues. The germline V gene encodes CDR1 MNHEY and CDR2 SVGAGI. J lost 2 bases, V lost 9 bases, and 7 bases had no gene match. Sequencing used immunoSEQ multiplex PCR; TCRdb keeps in-frame clones, though not all of them. The sample has 110,000 to 150,000 clones, around four fifths seen once. This clone appeared once. This sequence joins TRBV6-5 and TRBJ2-1, with 7 bases that match TRBD2. The TCR sequence derives from a middle-aged woman who had recovered from COVID-19. Sequencing was carried out using PBMCs or T cells enriched from blood (not recorded which). This chain's CDR3 is CASPVGGAYNEQFF. The CDR3 nucleotides read TGTGCCAGTCCTGTGGGGGGGGCCTACAATGAGCAGTTCTTC.